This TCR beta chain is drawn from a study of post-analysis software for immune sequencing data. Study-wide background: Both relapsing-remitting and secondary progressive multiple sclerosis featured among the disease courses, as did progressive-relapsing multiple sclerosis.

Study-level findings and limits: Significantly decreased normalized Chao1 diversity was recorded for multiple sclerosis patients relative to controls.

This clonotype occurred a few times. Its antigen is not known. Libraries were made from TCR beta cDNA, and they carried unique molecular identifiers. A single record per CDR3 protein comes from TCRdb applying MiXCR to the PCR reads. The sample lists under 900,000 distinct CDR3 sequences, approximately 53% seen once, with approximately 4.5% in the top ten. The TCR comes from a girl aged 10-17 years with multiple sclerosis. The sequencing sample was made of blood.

CDR3 nucleotide sequence: TGCGCCAGCAGCTTGGTGGTGCGTATACGGGGCGACGAGCAGTACTTC. Its translation: CASSLVVRIRGDEQYF. This rearrangement joins TRBV5-1 to TRBJ2-4; the D gene could be TRBD1 or TRBD2 (5 bases each). With the DNA end fitting TRBJ2-7 better, the J assignment may be wrong. The CDR3 sequence is 16 residues long. The germline gives CDR1 SGHRS, CDR2 YFSETQ.